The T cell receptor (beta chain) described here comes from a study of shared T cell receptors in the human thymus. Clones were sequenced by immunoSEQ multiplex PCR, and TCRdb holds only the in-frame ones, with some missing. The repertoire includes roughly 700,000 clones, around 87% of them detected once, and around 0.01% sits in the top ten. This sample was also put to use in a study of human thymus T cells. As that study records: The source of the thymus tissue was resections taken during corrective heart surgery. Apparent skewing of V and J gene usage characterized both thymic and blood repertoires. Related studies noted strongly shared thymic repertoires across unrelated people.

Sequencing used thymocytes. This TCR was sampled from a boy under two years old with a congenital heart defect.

The CDR3 sequence is CASSQIQGGQPQHF. The CDR3 DNA sequence: TGTGCCAGCAGCCAAATTCAGGGGGGCCAGCCCCAGCATTTT. The V call is TRBV4-2, the J call TRBJ1-5; 7 nucleotides align to TRBD1. Germline values: CDR1 LGHNA, CDR2 YNFKEQ. The CDR3 totals 14 residues. The J segment lost 7 bases and the V segment lost 2 bases, leaving 5 bases of the junction unmatched.